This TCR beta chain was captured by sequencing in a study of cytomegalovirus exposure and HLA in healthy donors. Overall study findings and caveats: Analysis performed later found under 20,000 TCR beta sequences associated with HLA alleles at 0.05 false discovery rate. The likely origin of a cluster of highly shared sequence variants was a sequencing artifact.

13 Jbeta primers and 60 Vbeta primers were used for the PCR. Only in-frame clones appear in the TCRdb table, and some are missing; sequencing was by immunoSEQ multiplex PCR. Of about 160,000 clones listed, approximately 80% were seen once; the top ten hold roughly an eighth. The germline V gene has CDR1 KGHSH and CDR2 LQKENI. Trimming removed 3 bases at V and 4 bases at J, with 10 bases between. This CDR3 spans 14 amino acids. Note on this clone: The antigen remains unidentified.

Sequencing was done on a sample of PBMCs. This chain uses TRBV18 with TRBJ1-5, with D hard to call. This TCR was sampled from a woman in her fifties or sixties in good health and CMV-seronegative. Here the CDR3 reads CASSPETGNQPQHF. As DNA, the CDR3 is TGTGCCAGCTCACCGGAGACGGGAAATCAGCCCCAGCATTTT.